This TCR beta chain was captured by sequencing in a study of cytomegalovirus exposure and HLA in healthy donors. Study information: Later analysis reported that the approximately 110 validation repertoires shared the platform of the 500 to 850 first-cohort repertoires. General observations from the study: Overall, approximately 150 TCR beta chains were annotated as cytomegalovirus-associated.

This clone appeared once. As yet, its antigen is unknown. The V and J ends lost 0 bases and 8 bases, in that order; junction bases with no gene match: 11. Germline V gene data show CDR1 as MNHEY and CDR2 as SVGAGI. This CDR3 contains 16 residues. Sequencing was performed with immunoSEQ multiplex PCR; in TCRdb, only in-frame clones are kept and a portion is missing. The data hold over 150,000 clones, with about 86% observed a single time. A roughly 120-subject validation cohort, separate from the approximately 700-subject first cohort, supplied the donors. Sequenced: PBMCs. The chain uses TRBV6-5 and TRBJ1-2; 8 positions match TRBD1. This clonotype was obtained from a human donor in good health. The CDR3 DNA reads as TGTGCCAGCAGTTACTCGAGTGGTACAGGGGGTTCGGGCTACACCTTC. Its protein product is CASSYSSGTGGSGYTF.